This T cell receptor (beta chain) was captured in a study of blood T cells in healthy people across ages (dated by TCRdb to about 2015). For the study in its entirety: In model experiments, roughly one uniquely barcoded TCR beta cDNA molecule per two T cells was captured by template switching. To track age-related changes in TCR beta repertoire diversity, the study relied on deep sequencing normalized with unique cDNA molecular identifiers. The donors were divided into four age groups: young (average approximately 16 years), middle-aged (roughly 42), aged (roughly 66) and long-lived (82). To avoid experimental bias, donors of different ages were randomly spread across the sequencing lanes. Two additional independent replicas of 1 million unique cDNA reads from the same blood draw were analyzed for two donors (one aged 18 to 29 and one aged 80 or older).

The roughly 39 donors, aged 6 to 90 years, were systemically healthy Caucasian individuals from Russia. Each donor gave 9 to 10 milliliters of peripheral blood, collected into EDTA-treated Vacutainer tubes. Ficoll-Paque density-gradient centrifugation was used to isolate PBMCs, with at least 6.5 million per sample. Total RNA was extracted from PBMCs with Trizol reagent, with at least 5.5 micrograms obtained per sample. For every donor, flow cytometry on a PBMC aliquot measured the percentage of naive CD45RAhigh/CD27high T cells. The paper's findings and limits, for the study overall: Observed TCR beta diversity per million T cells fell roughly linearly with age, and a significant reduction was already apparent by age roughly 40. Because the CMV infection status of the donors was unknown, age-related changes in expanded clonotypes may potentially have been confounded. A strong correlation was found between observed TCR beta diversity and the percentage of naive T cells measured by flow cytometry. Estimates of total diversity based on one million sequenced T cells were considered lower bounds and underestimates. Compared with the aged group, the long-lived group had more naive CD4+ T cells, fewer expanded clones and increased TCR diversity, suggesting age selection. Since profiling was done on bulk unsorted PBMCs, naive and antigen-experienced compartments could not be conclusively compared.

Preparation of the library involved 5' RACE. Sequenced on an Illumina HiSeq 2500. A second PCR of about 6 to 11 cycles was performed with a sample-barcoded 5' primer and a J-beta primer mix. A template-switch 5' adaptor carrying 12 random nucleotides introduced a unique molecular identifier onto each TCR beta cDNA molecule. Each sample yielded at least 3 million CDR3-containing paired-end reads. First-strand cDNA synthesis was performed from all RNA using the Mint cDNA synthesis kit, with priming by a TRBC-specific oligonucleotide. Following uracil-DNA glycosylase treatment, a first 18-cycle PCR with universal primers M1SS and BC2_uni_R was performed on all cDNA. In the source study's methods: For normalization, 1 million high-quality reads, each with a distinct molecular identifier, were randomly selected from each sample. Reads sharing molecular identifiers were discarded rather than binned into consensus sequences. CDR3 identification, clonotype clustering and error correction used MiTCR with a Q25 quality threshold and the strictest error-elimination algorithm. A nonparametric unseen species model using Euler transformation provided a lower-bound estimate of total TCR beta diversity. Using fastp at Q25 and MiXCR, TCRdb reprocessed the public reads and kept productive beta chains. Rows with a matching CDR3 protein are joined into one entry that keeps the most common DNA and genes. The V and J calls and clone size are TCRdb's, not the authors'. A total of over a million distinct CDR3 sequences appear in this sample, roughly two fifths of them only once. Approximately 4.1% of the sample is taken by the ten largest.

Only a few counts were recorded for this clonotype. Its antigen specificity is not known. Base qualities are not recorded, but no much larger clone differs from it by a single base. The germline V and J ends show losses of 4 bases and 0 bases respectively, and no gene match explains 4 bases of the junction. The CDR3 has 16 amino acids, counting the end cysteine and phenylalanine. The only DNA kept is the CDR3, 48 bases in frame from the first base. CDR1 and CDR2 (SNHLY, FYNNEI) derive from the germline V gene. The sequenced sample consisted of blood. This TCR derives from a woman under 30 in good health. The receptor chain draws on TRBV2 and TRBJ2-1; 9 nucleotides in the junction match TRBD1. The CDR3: CASSGRTGDSYNEQFF. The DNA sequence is TGTGCCAGCAGTGGTCGGACAGGGGACTCCTACAATGAGCAGTTCTTC.